This T cell receptor beta chain is from a study of Tregs in tolerant kidney transplant recipients. This clone is deemed medium-sized by its frequency. The read halts 3 residues ahead of the CDR3 end, with the missing end drawn from the germline J gene. From germline, CDR1 is SGHDN and CDR2 FVKESK. Trimming shortened V by 5 bases and J by 0 bases, and 15 bases separated the two germline ends. The CDR3 is made up of 16 amino acids. Sequencing used immunoSEQ multiplex PCR; TCRdb keeps in-frame clones, though not all of them. The listing contains about 48,000 clones. V is TRBV14 and J is TRBJ2-3; the D is unclear. The source material was CD4+ T cells from blood, sampled before the transplant. This TCR derives from a human donor who received a combined kidney and bone marrow transplant. This CDR3 reads CASSTQEISSTDTQYF. The part of the CDR3 DNA that was read is TGTGCCAGCAGCACTCAAGAAATCTCAAGCACAGATACG.